The next 26 T cell receptor beta chains were all read from a single sample in a study of CD8 T cells in Susac syndrome. Random hexamers were used to reverse transcribe the RNA input (roughly 0.5 to 1 ug). TCRdb recomputed calls from the immunoSEQ multiplex PCR reads with MiXCR, one row per CDR3 protein. The table lists some 170,000 distinct CDR3 sequences, about 95% of them singletons. The material sequenced was CD4+ T cells from PBMCs. These receptors were taken from a human donor in good health.

The V call is TRBV2, the J call TRBJ2-1; D not certain. Trimming shortened V by 8 bases and J by 5 bases, and 7 bases separated the two germline ends. CDR1 is SNHLY, CDR2 FYNNEI, per germline. This CDR3 is 11 amino acids long. This chain's CDR3 is CASSANNEQFF. CDR3 bases: TGTGCCAGCTCGGCGAACAATGAGCAGTTCTTC.

The rearrangement uses TRBV15 and TRBJ2-3, with 7 bases matching TRBD1. This CDR3 is built from 15 residues. CDR1 is LNHNV, CDR2 YYDKDF, per germline (reference sequence). The V gene end was trimmed by 11 bases and the J gene end by 3 bases; junction bases not matched to a gene: 14. This chain's CDR3 is CASIGRDSPTDTQYF. The CDR3 bases are TGTGCCTCAATAGGCCGGGACAGCCCTACAGATACGCAGTATTTT.

The chain recombines TRBV28 with TRBJ2-3; D might be TRBD1 or TRBD2, each matching 5 bases. CDR3 length: 13 amino acids. With 5 bases removed from V and 6 bases from J, the gap between germline ends came to 12 bases. Germline-derived CDR1 and CDR2 are MDHEN and SYDVKM. Here the CDR3 DNA reads TGTGCCAGCAGTACCCTGGGGACGGATACGCAGTATTTT. It specifies CASSTLGTDTQYF.

The CDR3 here is CASSLAGGDYEQYF. The CDR3 nucleotides read TGTGCCAGCAGCCTCGCTGGGGGGGACTACGAGCAGTACTTC. The chain is built from TRBV6-6 and TRBJ2-7, with 7 bases fitting TRBD2. Germline CDR1 and CDR2: MNHNY and SVGAGI (reference sequence). The CDR3 totals 14 residues. V was clipped by 6 bases and J by 3 bases; unmatched bases: 8.

This chain links TRBV20-1 with TRBJ2-7, with TRBD2 as a possible D gene (5 bases). Between the trimmed V and J ends, which lost 5 bases and 0 bases, there was a span of 17 bases. The germline CDR1 and CDR2 sequences are DFQATT and SNEGSKA (reference sequence). The CDR3 runs 15 residues. The CDR3 coding sequence is TGCAGTGCTCAAAAAGAGTCTAGCCGCTCCTACGAGCAGTACTTC. The encoded protein is CSAQKESSRSYEQYF.

The rearrangement links TRBV5-1 to TRBJ2-5; tentatively, D is TRBD1 (5 bases). V was trimmed by 4 bases and J by 2 bases, leaving 18 bases between them. Per germline, CDR1 SGHRS and CDR2 YFSETQ. This CDR3 is 16 amino acids long. The CDR3 is CASSDPRKGWQETQYF. CDR3 bases: TGCGCCAGCAGCGACCCAAGGAAGGGGTGGCAAGAGACCCAGTACTTC.

J is TRBJ1-2 and V is TRBV30; maybe TRBD1 (5 bases). Germline values: CDR1 GTSNPN, CDR2 SVGIG (reference sequence). This CDR3 spans 12 amino acids. V was trimmed by 5 bases and J by 8 bases, leaving 15 bases between them. The CDR3 here is CAWGSQGHGYTF. CDR3 bases: TGTGCCTGGGGAAGCCAGGGCCACGGCTACACCTTC.

The rearrangement uses TRBV27 and TRBJ2-2; possibly TRBD1 for D (6 bases). V lost 6 bases and J lost 2, with 13 bases in between. The CDR3 extends over 15 amino acids. The germline V gene encodes CDR1 MNHEY and CDR2 SMNVEV (reference sequence). CDR3 nucleotide sequence: TGTGCCAGCAGACCCAGACAGGTTAACACCGGGGAGCTGTTTTTT. Translated: CASRPRQVNTGELFF.

This chain connects TRBV27 to TRBJ1-1; D unclear. The CDR3 extends over 13 amino acids. V lost 6 bases and J 4 bases, leaving 12 bases between the germline ends. CDR1 is MNHEY and CDR2 is SMNVEV in the germline V gene (reference sequence). Here the CDR3 DNA reads TGTGCCAGCAGGGAGATTAGGTTCACTGAAGCTTTCTTT. The encoded protein is CASREIRFTEAFF.

The chain joins TRBV24-1 to TRBJ1-2; perhaps TRBD1 as D (6 bases). Germline CDR1 reads KGHDR; CDR2 reads SFDVKD. The V end was cut by 3 bases, the J end by 8 bases, with 15 bases between. The CDR3 is made up of 14 amino acids. The CDR3 bases are TGTGCCACCAGTGATCCCGACAGGTCAAGGGGCTACACCTTC. It encodes CATSDPDRSRGYTF.

This chain connects TRBV29-1 to TRBJ2-1, with 11 bases identical to TRBD2. CDR1 and CDR2 from the germline V gene are SQVTM and ANQGSEA. The CDR3 totals 12 residues. With 7 bases clipped from V and 7 bases from J, the junction kept 3 bases outside the gene matches. The CDR3 loop is CSEGTSGNEQFF. CDR3 bases: TGCAGCGAGGGGACTAGCGGAAATGAGCAGTTCTTC.

The CDR3 loop is CSVTGGSREPFF. In DNA, the CDR3 is TGCAGCGTCACGGGGGGGAGCAGGGAACCTTTCTTT. The rearrangement links TRBV29-1 to TRBJ1-1, with D possibly being TRBD1 (5 bases). V lost 6 bases and J lost 12, with 20 bases in between. This CDR3 has 12 residues. Germline V gene lookup returns CDR1 SQVTM and CDR2 ANQGSEA.

The chain links TRBV7-9 to TRBJ2-1; 9 bases agree with TRBD1. The CDR3 length is 12 residues. V was clipped by 7 bases and J by 7 bases; unmatched bases: 2. Germline V gene data show CDR1 as SEHNR and CDR2 as FQNEAQ (reference sequence). As DNA, the CDR3 is TGTGCCAGCATTGGGACAGGGAATGAGCAGTTCTTC. Its translation is CASIGTGNEQFF.

This chain joins TRBV5-1 and TRBJ2-1; no firm D call. This CDR3 has 13 residues. V lost 0 bases to trimming and J lost 5 bases, with 6 bases between them. Germline assignment: CDR1 SGHRS and CDR2 YFSETQ. CDR3 amino acids: CASSLVQDNEQFF. In DNA, the CDR3 is TGCGCCAGCAGCTTGGTTCAGGACAATGAGCAGTTCTTC.

The chain couples TRBV24-1 to TRBJ2-6, with 7 bases lining up with TRBD2. The CDR3 contains 16 residues. V lost 3 bases to trimming and J lost 2 bases; unmatched junction nucleotides: 3. Per the germline V gene, CDR1 is KGHDR and CDR2 is SFDVKD. The CDR3 bases are TGTGCCACCAGTGATGAGGGGAGGGCTGGGGCCAACGTCCTGACTTTC. It encodes CATSDEGRAGANVLTF.

The chain couples TRBV12-3 or TRBV12-4 to TRBJ2-1; possibly TRBD1 for D (5 bases). The CDR3 is 12 amino acids. Trimming cost V 7 bases and J 5 bases, with 9 bases left between them. The CDR3 coding sequence is TGTGCCAGCATGTCAGGGAACAATGAGCAGTTCTTC. Amino acid sequence: CASMSGNNEQFF.

The chain couples TRBV1 to TRBJ2-7. TRBV1 has pseudogene status. The CDR3 sequence is 11 residues long. The CDR3 DNA reads TGCCCGCGAAGGGGGTCCTACGAGCAGTACTTC. Encoded protein: CPRRGSYEQYF.

With regard to this clonotype: A junction end diverges from the germline sequence, so it may reflect a read error. CDR3 residues: CATSGGVGFRTYEQYF. Here the CDR3 DNA reads TGTGCCACCAGTGGGGGTGTTGGATTTCGGACCTACGAGCAGTACTTC. This rearrangement joins TRBV12-3 or TRBV12-4 to TRBJ2-7, with D perhaps given as TRBD1 or TRBD2 (5 bases each). The CDR3 consists of 16 residues.

V gene TRBV6-1 combines with J gene TRBJ1-3; D gene uncertain. Germline V CDR1 and CDR2: MNHNS, SASEGT. Trimming removed 3 bases from V and 0 bases from J, with 6 bases in between. This CDR3 contains 14 residues. CDR3 sequence: CASSDPTSGNTIYF. The CDR3 DNA follows: TGTGCCAGCAGTGACCCGACCTCTGGAAACACCATATATTTT.

The chain uses TRBV5-1 and TRBJ2-2; TRBD2 matches 8 bases. V dropped 4 bases and J dropped 3; count of bases not matched to a gene: 5. The germline V gene has CDR1 SGHRS and CDR2 YFSETQ. This CDR3 is built from 15 residues. CDR3: CASSPGTSYTGELFF. CDR3 DNA sequence: TGCGCCAGCAGCCCCGGGACTAGTTACACCGGGGAGCTGTTTTTT.

J is TRBJ2-2 and V is TRBV29-1, with D possibly called TRBD1 or TRBD2 (5 bases each). The CDR3 extends over 14 amino acids. Trimming cost V 2 bases and J 2 bases, with 9 bases left between them. Germline CDR1 and CDR2: SQVTM and ANQGSEA. The CDR3 loop is CSVESRDNTGELFF. Here the CDR3 DNA reads TGCAGCGTTGAAAGCAGGGACAACACCGGGGAGCTGTTTTTT.

The chain joins TRBV2 to TRBJ2-2; D possibly corresponds to TRBD2 (6 bases). This CDR3 is built from 15 residues. The V end lost 10 bases, the J end lost 1 base, and 16 bases lay between the germline ends. Germline CDR1 SNHLY, CDR2 FYNNEI. The CDR3 DNA reads as TGTGCCACCAACCGCGGGATTTGGAACACCGGGGAGCTGTTTTTT. Protein: CATNRGIWNTGELFF.

This sequence joins TRBV4-2 and TRBJ2-3, with D uncertain. The CDR3 is 13 residues long. Looked up from germline, CDR1 is LGHNA and CDR2 is YNFKEQ. Trimming removed 1 base at V and 8 bases at J, with 10 bases between. CDR3 bases: TGTGCCAGCAGCCAAGGGGGAAGTACTACGCAGTATTTT. Protein: CASSQGGSTTQYF.

The chain recombines TRBV3-1 with TRBJ2-2; TRBD2 agrees at 7 bases. The length of the CDR3 is 17 residues. J gave up 6 bases and V 4 bases, and 14 bases lay outside the gene matches. Germline CDR1 reads LGHDT; CDR2 reads YNNKEL (reference sequence). The CDR3 loop reads CASSRFKAGNRPGELFF. The CDR3 DNA follows: TGTGCCAGCAGCCGATTTAAAGCGGGAAATCGTCCCGGGGAGCTGTTTTTT.

The chain recombines TRBV12-3 or TRBV12-4 with TRBJ1-5, with unresolved D. The ends were cut back, 4 bases at V and 4 bases at J, with 11 bases in the middle. The CDR3 extends over 14 amino acids. For the CDR3, the DNA is TGTGCCAGCAGTTCCAGCGACCTAAATCAGCCCCAGCATTTT. It codes for CASSSSDLNQPQHF.

V usage is TRBV20-1 and J usage is TRBJ2-5; D is ambiguous. CDR1 is DFQATT, CDR2 SNEGSKA, per germline (reference sequence). V shed 3 bases and J shed 2 bases, with 7 bases lying between them. The CDR3 has 12 amino acids. The CDR3 spells CSASRLQETQYF. In nucleotides, the CDR3 is TGCAGTGCTAGTAGACTGCAAGAGACCCAGTACTTC.